This T cell receptor (beta chain) was sequenced in a study of Ad26.COV2.S vaccination and SARS-CoV-2 variants. Whole-study findings and limits: Placebo and vaccine recipients had non-spike TCR breadth that was similar. Participants in the vaccine arm had higher spike-specific TCR breadth; placebo recipients had lower. CD8+ and CD4+ T cells specific for spike reportedly responded with substantial breadth after vaccination.

About this clone: Its antigen is still unknown.

The CDR3 is 15 amino acids. Germline-derived CDR1 and CDR2 are SGHTA and FQGTGA. V lost 2 bases and J lost 9, with 17 bases in between. Measured with immunoSEQ multiplex PCR; TCRdb has only the in-frame clones, and not every one. The sample contains approximately 420,000 clones, 85% to 90% of which appear only once. Treatment indicated: 19 received Ad26.COV2.S at low or high dose, single or two shots; about 5 received placebo; per-sample allocation not given. Specimens were obtained on day 63 following the first vaccine or placebo injection. Wuhan-strain SARS-CoV-2 spike was expressed by the Ad26 vector that made up the vaccine.

The receptor's source is a person between 18 and 59 years old who received the Ad26.COV2.S COVID-19 vaccine or a placebo. Specimen: peripheral blood, collected in a trial of Ad26.COV2.S vaccine versus placebo. This chain links TRBV7-3 with TRBJ2-1, with D possibly matching TRBD2 (6 bases). The CDR3: CASSLSVGGGAEQFF. In nucleotides, the CDR3 is TGTGCCAGCAGCTTATCAGTCGGCGGCGGGGCTGAGCAGTTCTTC.